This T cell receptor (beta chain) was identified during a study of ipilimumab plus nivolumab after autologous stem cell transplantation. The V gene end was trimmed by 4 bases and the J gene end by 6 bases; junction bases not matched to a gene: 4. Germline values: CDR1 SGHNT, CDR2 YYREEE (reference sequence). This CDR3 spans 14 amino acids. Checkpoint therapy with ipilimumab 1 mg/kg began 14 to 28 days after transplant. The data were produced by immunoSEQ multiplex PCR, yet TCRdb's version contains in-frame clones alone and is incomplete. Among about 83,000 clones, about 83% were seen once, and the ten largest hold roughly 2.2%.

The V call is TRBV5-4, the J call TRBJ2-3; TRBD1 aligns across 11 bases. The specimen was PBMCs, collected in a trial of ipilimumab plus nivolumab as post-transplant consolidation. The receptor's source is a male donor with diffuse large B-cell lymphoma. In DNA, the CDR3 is TGTGCCAGCAGCAGGGACAGGGGGATCGATACGCAGTATTTT. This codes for CASSRDRGIDTQYF.